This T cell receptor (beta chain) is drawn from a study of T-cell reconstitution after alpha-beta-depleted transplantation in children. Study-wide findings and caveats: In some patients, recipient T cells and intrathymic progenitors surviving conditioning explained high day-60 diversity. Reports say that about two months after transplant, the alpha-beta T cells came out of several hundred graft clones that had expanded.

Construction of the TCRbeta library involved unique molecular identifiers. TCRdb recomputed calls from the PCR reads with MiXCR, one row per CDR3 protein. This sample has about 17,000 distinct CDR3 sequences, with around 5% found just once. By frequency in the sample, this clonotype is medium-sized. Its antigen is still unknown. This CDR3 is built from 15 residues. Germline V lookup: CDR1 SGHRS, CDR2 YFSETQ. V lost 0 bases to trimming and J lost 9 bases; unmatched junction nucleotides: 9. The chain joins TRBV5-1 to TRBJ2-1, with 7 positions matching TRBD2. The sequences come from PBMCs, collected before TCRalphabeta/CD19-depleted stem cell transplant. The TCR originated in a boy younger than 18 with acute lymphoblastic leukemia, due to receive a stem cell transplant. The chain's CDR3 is CASSLAVGGSGEQFF. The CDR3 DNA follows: TGCGCCAGCAGCTTGGCGGTTGGCGGGAGTGGTGAGCAGTTCTTC.